This T cell receptor (beta chain) was sequenced for a study of cytomegalovirus exposure and HLA in healthy donors (dated by TCRdb to about 2017). In the study overall: The 670 or so repertoires of the first cohort and the 95 to 150 validation repertoires were produced on the same platform, according to a later analysis. The study aimed to test whether cataloging public T cell receptors could reveal signatures of past pathogen exposure. In addition to the first cohort of 666 subjects, a separate validation cohort of 130 or so different subjects was used. To predict cytomegalovirus infection status, the study brought together high-throughput TCR immunosequencing, statistical association of individual TCRs with disease status, and machine learning.

The CDR1 and CDR2 encoded by the germline V gene (reference sequence) are SGHNT and YYREEE. The V end loses 2 bases and the J end loses 4 bases, and a stretch of 10 bases separates them. Its CDR3 holds 14 amino acids, cysteine through phenylalanine. Only the CDR3 region is kept as DNA, spanning 42 bases read in frame from base 1. What the research found in general, with its limitations: A few of the identified cytomegalovirus-associated TCR beta chains were confirmed in vitro to be specific for cytomegalovirus antigens. A total of 150 to 200 TCR beta chains were listed by the study as associated with cytomegalovirus. According to the authors, the approach could potentially be generalized to other disease states and immunological phenotypes. A later analysis had no HLA typing for the validation cohort, so co-occurrence there was scored across all 130 or so repertoires. The classifier was reported to diagnose cytomegalovirus status with high specificity and sensitivity in both the original and validation cohorts. Most TCR sequences were observed very rarely across donors, whereas some public TCRs were present in many individuals. In a later analysis, TCRs clustered in the first cohort were found to also tend to co-occur in the 110 or so validation repertoires, with around 94% of cluster scores above 0.

The donors belonged to the validation cohort of roughly 120 subjects, which was separate from the 666-subject first cohort. The protocol used for the library was the immunoSEQ multiplex PCR assay. The source study handled its data this way. To diagnose cytomegalovirus status from the catalog of TCR beta chain sequences, a statistical classification framework was built. TCRdb re-hosts the immuneACCESS table, in-frame sequences only. Its copies lack some clones; in the studies checked, an unresolved V gene accounts for under half of them, and the cause for the rest is not known. From that table come the V and J calls and clone size; the DNA was used to work out D and trimming. In this sample the table shows about 110,000 clones, roughly 86% of which occur a single time. Of the sample, about 4% falls within the top ten clones. This clone has only one observation. This clone's antigen is unknown. Qualities for individual bases were not recorded, and no much larger clone is one base off.

The V and J genes are TRBV5-4 and TRBJ1-5; TRBD1 is perhaps the D gene, given 5 matching bases. The TCR comes from a woman aged 18-35 years in good health and CMV-seropositive. Sequencing was carried out using PBMCs. At the DNA level, the sequence is TGTGCCAGCAGCTTTTCTAGACAGAATCAGCCCCAGCATTTT. It is translated as CASSFSRQNQPQHF.